A single sample gave rise to the 3 T cell receptor beta chains below, sequenced in a study of blood T cell repertoires in COVID-19. Only in-frame clones appear in the TCRdb table, and some are missing; sequencing was by immunoSEQ multiplex PCR. The repertoire includes 250,000 to 350,000 clones, around 90% of them detected once, and 0.75% to 1% sits in the top ten. Material for sequencing was PBMCs or T cells enriched from blood (not recorded which). The receptors were gathered from a woman aged 25 to 39 who had recovered from COVID-19.

This sequence joins TRBV4-3 and TRBJ2-1; TRBD1 agrees at 8 bases. Germline V gives CDR1 LGHNA, CDR2 YSLEER. This CDR3 comprises 16 residues. V shed 0 bases, J shed 2 bases, and the junction held 3 bases outside the gene matches. As DNA, the CDR3 is TGCGCCAGCAGCCAAGAGCAGGGGGCGGCCTACAATGAGCAGTTCTTC. It encodes CASSQEQGAAYNEQFF.

The rearrangement joins TRBV11-1 to TRBJ2-6; perhaps TRBD1 as D (6 bases). CDR3 length: 16 residues. The V end lost 4 bases, the J end lost 0 bases, and 10 bases lay between the germline ends. Germline assignment: CDR1 SGHAT and CDR2 FQDESV (reference sequence). The CDR3 sequence is CASSWTASSGANVLTF. The CDR3 region has the DNA TGTGCCAGCAGCTGGACAGCCAGCTCTGGGGCCAACGTCCTGACTTTC.

The chain has TRBV7-9 and TRBJ2-1; 7 bases map to TRBD1. Germline V lookup: CDR1 SEHNR, CDR2 FQNEAQ (reference sequence). J was trimmed by 3 bases and V by 5 bases; bases with no gene match: 10. CDR3 length: 16 residues. The CDR3 nucleotides are TGTGCCAGCAGCCCGCCAGGACAGGTATTCTACAATGAGCAGTTCTTC. Encoded protein: CASSPPGQVFYNEQFF.